This is a list of T cell receptor beta chains from one sample in a study of shared clonotypes between healthy human individuals. Here immunoSEQ multiplex PCR was the method, and the copy in TCRdb shows in-frame clones only, minus some. Of some 2,100,000 clones listed, roughly 91% are singletons. Sequenced material: naive CD8+ T cells from PBMCs. The receptors come from a man aged 18 to 30 in good health. Some clones in this sample may be carry-over from other donors' samples. Each CDR3 is given with its conserved first and last residue. The order of the fields is D gene, J gene, V gene, clone size, CDR3 protein, CDR3 DNA. A D gene is named only where the DNA matches it firmly. Size is omitted from some rows. Given values are once, few, many or a class for expanded clones.

NA	TRBJ1-5	TRBV6-6	NA	CASRIAGNQPQHF	TGTGCCAGCAGGATCGCAGGCAATCAGCCCCAGCATTTT
NA	TRBJ2-1	TRBV7-2	NA	CASSELAGSYNEQFF	TGTGCCAGCAGCGAACTAGCCGGCTCCTACAATGAGCAGTTCTTC
TRBD2	TRBJ2-1	TRBV4-1	NA	CASSQEPSSGRLNNEQFF	TGCGCCAGCAGCCAAGAGCCGTCTAGCGGGAGGTTGAACAATGAGCAGTTCTTC
NA	TRBJ1-2	TRBV28	NA	CASSSTARAANYGYTF	TGTGCCAGCAGTTCGACAGCCCGAGCAGCTAACTATGGCTACACCTTC
NA	TRBJ1-2	TRBV11-2	NA	CASSLDRGTHPRKGYTF	TGTGCCAGCAGCTTAGATCGCGGGACCCATCCAAGGAAGGGCTACACCTTC
NA	TRBJ1-5	TRBV5-5	once	CASSLGDQPQHF	TGTGCCAGCAGCTTGGGTGATCAGCCCCAGCATTTT
NA	TRBJ2-7	TRBV5-6	NA	CASRGTYDYEQYF	TGTGCCAGCCGAGGCACGTATGACTACGAGCAGTACTTC
TRBD2	TRBJ2-7	TRBV7-9	NA	CASSPKGLAGYKQYF	TGTGCCAGCAGCCCGAAGGGACTAGCCGGATACAAGCAGTACTTC
NA	TRBJ1-2	TRBV10-1	NA	CASSESEGLTSYGYTF	TGCGCCAGCAGTGAGTCGGAGGGTTTGACATCCTATGGCTACACCTTC
NA	TRBJ2-3	TRBV10-3	NA	CAISETDTQYF	TGTGCCATCAGTGAAACAGATACGCAGTATTTT
NA	TRBJ2-7	TRBV7-8	NA	CASSLATGTSYEQYF	TGTGCCAGCAGCTTAGCGACAGGTACCTCCTACGAGCAGTACTTC
NA	TRBJ2-3	TRBV13	NA	CASSLNTGDTQYF	TGTGCCAGCAGCCTCAATACGGGAGATACGCAGTATTTT
NA	TRBJ1-1	TRBV6-1	NA	CASSGRPGSLNTEAFF	TGTGCCAGCAGTGGCCGCCCAGGGAGTTTGAACACTGAAGCTTTCTTT
TRBD1	TRBJ2-2	TRBV7-9	NA	CASSDIQGLTGELFF	TGTGCCAGCAGTGACATACAGGGGCTCACCGGGGAGCTGTTTTTT
NA	TRBJ2-5	TRBV7-8	NA	CASSLGGGGRLETQYF	TGTGCCAGCAGCTTAGGTGGTGGGGGCCGCCTGGAGACCCAGTACTTC
TRBD1	TRBJ1-1	TRBV30	NA	CAWTAGTGLMNTEAFF	TGTGCCTGGACCGCCGGGACAGGTCTCATGAACACTGAAGCTTTCTTT
TRBD1	TRBJ2-7	TRBV29-1	NA	CSVEATLIKGGGTPREQYF	TGCAGCGTTGAAGCGACGCTAATAAAAGGGGGCGGAACCCCCCGAGAGCAGTACTTC
NA	TRBJ2-3	TRBV2	NA	CASTEGETSTDTQYF	TGTGCCAGCACTGAAGGGGAGACTAGCACAGATACGCAGTATTTT
NA	TRBJ1-3	TRBV27	NA	CASSETRYTSGNTIYF	TGTGCCAGCAGTGAGACCAGGTATACCTCTGGAAACACCATATATTTT
NA	TRBJ2-5	TRBV12-5	once	CASATSTAETQYF	TGTGCTAGTGCTACTTCCACGGCGGAGACCCAGTACTTC
TRBD1	TRBJ1-3	TRBV5-1	once	CASSFDRGGDTIYF	TGCGCCAGCAGCTTTGACAGGGGAGGAGACACCATATATTTT
NA	TRBJ1-5	TRBV5-4	NA	CASSFNGNNQPQHF	TGTGCCAGCAGCTTTAACGGAAACAATCAGCCCCAGCATTTT
TRBD1	TRBJ2-1	TRBV28	once	CASSSWAAEGTGSDNEQFF	TGTGCCAGCAGTTCCTGGGCTGCTGAGGGGACAGGGTCCGACAATGAGCAGTTCTTC
NA	TRBJ2-1	TRBV14	NA	CASSQGPPLEQFF	TGTGCCAGCAGCCAAGGACCTCCCCTTGAGCAGTTCTTC
NA	TRBJ2-1	TRBV5-1	NA	CASSLDSGANNEQFF	TGCGCCAGCAGCTTGGATAGCGGAGCTAACAATGAGCAGTTCTTC
NA	TRBJ2-1	TRBV7-8	NA	CASSLDRGNEQFF	TGTGCCAGCAGCTTGGACCGGGGCAATGAGCAGTTCTTC
TRBD2	TRBJ2-5	TRBV29-1	NA	CSVEDGRAETQYF	TGCAGCGTTGAGGACGGGAGGGCGGAGACCCAGTACTTC
NA	TRBJ2-7	TRBV21-1	once	CARTIEAPDSSYYEQYF	TGTGCCAGAACGATAGAAGCGCCGGACTCCTCCTACTACGAGCAGTACTTC
NA	TRBJ2-7	TRBV10-3	NA	CAISLGGDYYEQYF	TGTGCCATCTCTTTGGGCGGTGATTACTACGAGCAGTACTTC
NA	TRBJ2-7	TRBV4-1	NA	CASSQYKGYEQYF	TGCGCCAGCAGCCAATATAAGGGCTACGAGCAGTACTTC
NA	TRBJ2-7	TRBV28	NA	CASSENEGYEQYF	TGTGCCAGCAGTGAGAACGAGGGCTACGAGCAGTACTTC
NA	TRBJ2-7	TRBV7-9	NA	CASSWGLKPYEQYF	TGTGCCAGCAGCTGGGGGCTAAAGCCCTACGAGCAGTACTTC
NA	TRBJ1-1	TRBV7-9	NA	CASTDPPEAEAFF	TGTGCCAGCACCGATCCACCTGAGGCTGAAGCTTTCTTT
TRBD1	TRBJ2-1	TRBV27	NA	CASSPRQGEGEQFF	TGTGCCAGCAGTCCCCGACAGGGCGAGGGTGAGCAGTTCTTC
NA	TRBJ2-1	TRBV4-3	NA	CASSQDNRLPNEQFF	TGCGCCAGCAGCCAAGATAATAGGCTTCCCAATGAGCAGTTCTTC
TRBD1	TRBJ1-1	TRBV9	NA	CASSAMDRSGAFF	TGTGCCAGCAGCGCCATGGACAGGTCGGGAGCTTTCTTT
NA	TRBJ1-5	TRBV6-1	NA	CASMGSLLGPQHF	TGTGCCAGCATGGGCAGCCTCCTTGGGCCCCAGCATTTT
NA	TRBJ2-2	TRBV28	NA	CASSLVRNTGELFF	TGTGCCAGCAGTTTGGTCAGGAACACCGGGGAGCTGTTTTTT
NA	TRBJ2-5	TRBV28	NA	CASSSETQYF	TGTGCCAGCAGTTCGGAGACCCAGTACTTC
TRBD1	TRBJ2-7	TRBV7-9	NA	CASSPRTGGRYEQYF	TGTGCCAGCAGCCCCCGGACAGGGGGCAGGTACGAGCAGTACTTC
NA	TRBJ2-7	TRBV19	NA	CASSIGIGLYEQYF	TGTGCCAGTAGTATCGGGATAGGATTGTACGAGCAGTACTTC
NA	TRBJ2-7	TRBV7-9	NA	CASSLYREGYEQYF	TGTGCCAGCAGCTTATACAGGGAGGGCTACGAGCAGTACTTC
NA	TRBJ2-7	TRBV7-2	NA	CASSWYRDYEQYF	TGTGCCAGCAGCTGGTACCGGGACTACGAGCAGTACTTC
NA	TRBJ1-1	TRBV10-3	NA	CAISDPSGQGGTEAFF	NA
TRBD2	TRBJ2-1	TRBV28	NA	CASSLRTSGRYEQFF	TGTGCCAGCAGTCTCCGGACTAGCGGGAGATATGAGCAGTTCTTC
TRBD1	TRBJ2-7	TRBV11-3	NA	CASSSGTVSEQYF	TGTGCCAGCAGTTCCGGGACAGTCAGCGAGCAGTACTTC
TRBD2	TRBJ2-7	TRBV7-9	NA	CASSLAPSGSLYDEQYF	TGTGCCAGCAGCTTAGCGCCTAGCGGGAGTTTATACGACGAGCAGTACTTC
NA	TRBJ1-1	TRBV28	NA	CASSGLRDGPLNTEAFF	TGTGCCAGCAGTGGGTTGAGGGACGGACCCTTGAACACTGAAGCTTTCTTT
TRBD2	TRBJ2-1	TRBV13	once	CASSSRGGSGHDEQFF	TGTGCCAGCAGCTCGAGGGGAGGTAGCGGGCACGATGAGCAGTTCTTC
TRBD2	TRBJ2-1	TRBV18	once	CASSRLAGVDNEQFF	TGTGCCAGCTCACGACTAGCGGGAGTGGACAATGAGCAGTTCTTC
NA	TRBJ2-7	TRBV7-8	NA	CASSWRQTPYEQYF	TGTGCCAGCAGCTGGAGACAGACTCCCTACGAGCAGTACTTC
NA	TRBJ2-7	TRBV7-6	once	CASSLATEGTFGFKQYF	TGTGCCAGCAGCTTAGCTACGGAAGGTACTTTCGGATTTAAGCAGTACTTC
TRBD2	TRBJ2-2	TRBV28	few	CALAGGYTGELFF	TGTGCCTTAGCGGGAGGGTACACCGGGGAGCTGTTTTTT
NA	TRBJ2-7	TRBV10-3	NA	CATAGEADEQYF	TGTGCCACAGCCGGGGAGGCGGACGAGCAGTACTTC
NA	TRBJ1-2	TRBV9	NA	CASSPPTDRIGYTF	TGTGCCAGCAGCCCTCCGACCGATCGTATTGGCTACACCTTC
NA	TRBJ2-7	TRBV4-1	NA	CASSQGAGAAYEQYF	TGCGCCAGCAGCCAAGGGGCGGGCGCGGCCTACGAGCAGTACTTC
NA	TRBJ2-7	TRBV7-5	NA	CARSLRQSVLYEQYF	TGTGCCAGAAGCTTACGGCAGTCCGTACTCTACGAGCAGTACTTC
NA	TRBJ1-1	TRBV2	NA	CASSVGGGQGTEAFF	TGTGCCAGCAGTGTGGGGGGCGGTCAGGGCACTGAAGCTTTCTTT
TRBD2	TRBJ2-7	TRBV5-1	NA	CASSLVRREGPEGEQYF	TGCGCCAGCAGCTTGGTCCGGCGGGAGGGCCCAGAGGGCGAGCAGTACTTC